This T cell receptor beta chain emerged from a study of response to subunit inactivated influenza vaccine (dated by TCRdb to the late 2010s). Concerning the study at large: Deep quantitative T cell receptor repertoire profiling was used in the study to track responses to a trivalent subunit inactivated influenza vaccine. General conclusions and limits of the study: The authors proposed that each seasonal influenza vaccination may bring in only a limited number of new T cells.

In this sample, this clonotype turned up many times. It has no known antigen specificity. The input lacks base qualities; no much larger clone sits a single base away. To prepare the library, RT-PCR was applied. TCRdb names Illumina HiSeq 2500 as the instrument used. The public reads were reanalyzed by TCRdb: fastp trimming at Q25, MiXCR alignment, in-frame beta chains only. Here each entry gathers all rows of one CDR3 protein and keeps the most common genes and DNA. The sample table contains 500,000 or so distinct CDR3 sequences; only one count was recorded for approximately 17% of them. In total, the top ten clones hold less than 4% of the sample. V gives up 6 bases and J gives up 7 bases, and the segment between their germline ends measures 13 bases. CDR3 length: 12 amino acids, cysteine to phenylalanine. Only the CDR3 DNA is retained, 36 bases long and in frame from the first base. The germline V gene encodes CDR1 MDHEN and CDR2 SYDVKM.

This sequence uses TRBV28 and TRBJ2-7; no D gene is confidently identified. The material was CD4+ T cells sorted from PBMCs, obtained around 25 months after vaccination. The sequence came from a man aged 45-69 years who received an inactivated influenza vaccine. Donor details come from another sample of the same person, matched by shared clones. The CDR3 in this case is CASSSERPEQYF. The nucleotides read TGTGCCAGCAGCTCGGAACGGCCGGAGCAGTACTTC.